Here is one T cell receptor beta chain with its context. Its antigen is still unknown. This table comes from immunoSEQ multiplex PCR, and its TCRdb copy is limited to in-frame clones, with some not included. The sample lists about 110,000 clones, around 90% occurring once. This entry belongs to a study of T cell responses to AZD1222 COVID-19 vaccine. Whole-study findings and limits: Baseline serology detected seropositivity in only five or six AZD1222 recipients. A reported finding is that nearly half of spike-specific TCRs target unmutated variant regions.

The CDR3 has 19 residues. CDR1 SGHTA and CDR2 FQGNSA come from the germline V gene. Trimming shortened V by 1 base and J by 0 bases, and 19 bases separated the two germline ends. Sample: peripheral blood, taken on day 0 of AZD1222 vaccination. The receptor was derived from an adult in good health. This sequence joins TRBV7-2 and TRBJ1-3; perhaps TRBD1 as D (6 bases). The CDR3 DNA reads as TGTGCCAGCAGCTTAGAGGGGGTCTGGACAGCGAGCTCTGGAAACACCATATATTTT. Protein: CASSLEGVWTASSGNTIYF.